This TCR beta chain comes out of a study of T-cell reconstitution after alpha-beta-depleted transplantation in children. Study conclusions and caveats: In patients about two months after transplant, alpha-beta T cells reportedly arose from several hundred expanded graft clones. T cells produced anew were the main source of T-cell counts and diversity one year after transplant. From surviving recipient T cells and thymic progenitors came the high day-60 TCRbeta diversity observed in some patients.

Trimming took 0 bases from V and 1 from J, leaving 9 bases between them. The CDR3 is 15 residues long. The germline gives CDR1 SGHTA, CDR2 FQGNSA. Note on this clonotype: Its target is unknown.

The TCRbeta library incorporated unique molecular identifiers. TCRdb re-derived calls from the PCR reads in MiXCR, one entry per CDR3 protein. The sample consists of approximately 490,000 distinct CDR3 sequences, over 9.5% of them appearing once. This clonotype was obtained from a child between 2 and 9 years old with inherited bone marrow failure, due to receive a stem cell transplant. V is TRBV7-2 and J is TRBJ1-1, with D uncertain. Specimen: PBMCs, collected before TCRalphabeta/CD19-depleted stem cell transplant. The CDR3 DNA reads TGTGCCAGCAGCTTAGCGCTAACGGGGAACACTGAAGCTTTCTTT. This codes for CASSLALTGNTEAFF. The full variable domain, rest sourced from reference TRBV7-2 and TRBJ1-1, is GAGVSQSPSNKVTEKGKDVELRCDPISGHTALYWYRQSLGQGLEFLIYFQGNSAPDKSGLPSDRFSAERTGGSVSTLTIQRTQQEDSAVYLCASSLALTGNTEAFFGQGTRLTVV.